This T cell receptor beta chain emerged from a study of vaccination and CD4 T cells after COVID-19. Cultured CD4+ T cell DNA underwent sequencing with the Oncomine TCR Beta short-read assay. Genomic DNA was drawn out of CD4+ T cells grown in culture. TCRdb fed the PCR reads into MiXCR, producing one record per CDR3 protein. The table lists around 19,000 distinct CDR3 sequences, just under 45% of them singletons. V was clipped by 6 bases and J by 5 bases, with 13 bases between them. The CDR3 has 13 amino acids. Germline V gene data show CDR1 as SEHNR and CDR2 as FQNEAQ (reference sequence). In this sample, this clonotype turned up a few times. Its target is unknown. Treatment meaning: approximately 10-day PBMC culture with coronavirus spike peptide pools or control peptides (ViraFEST assay).

V and J are TRBV7-9 and TRBJ1-1, with D uncertain. The sequence came from a human donor who had recovered from COVID-19. The source material was CD4+ T cells from blood, cultured in vitro, sampled after SARS-CoV-2 vaccination. The CDR3 protein is CASSRYTGTEAFF. CDR3 coding DNA: TGTGCCAGCAGTCGTTACACGGGAACTGAAGCTTTCTTT.